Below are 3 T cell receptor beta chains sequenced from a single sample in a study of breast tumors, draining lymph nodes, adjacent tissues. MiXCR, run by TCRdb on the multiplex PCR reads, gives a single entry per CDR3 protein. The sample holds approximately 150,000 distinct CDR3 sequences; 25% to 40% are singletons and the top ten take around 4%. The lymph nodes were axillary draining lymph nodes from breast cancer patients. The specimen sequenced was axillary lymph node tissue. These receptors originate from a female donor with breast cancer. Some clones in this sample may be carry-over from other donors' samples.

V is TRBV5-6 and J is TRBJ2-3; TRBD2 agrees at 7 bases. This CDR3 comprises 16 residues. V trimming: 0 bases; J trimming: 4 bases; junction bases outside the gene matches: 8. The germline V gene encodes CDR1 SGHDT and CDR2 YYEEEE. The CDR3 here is CASSLGARGKSDTQYF. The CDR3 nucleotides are TGTGCCAGCAGCTTGGGGGCGCGGGGGAAGTCAGATACGCAGTATTTT.

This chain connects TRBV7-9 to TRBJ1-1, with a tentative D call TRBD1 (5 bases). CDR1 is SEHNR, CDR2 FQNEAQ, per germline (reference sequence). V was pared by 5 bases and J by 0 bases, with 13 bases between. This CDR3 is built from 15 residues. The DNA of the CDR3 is TGTGCCAGCAGCCAAGGTGGGGGTGTGAACACTGAAGCTTTCTTT. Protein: CASSQGGGVNTEAFF.

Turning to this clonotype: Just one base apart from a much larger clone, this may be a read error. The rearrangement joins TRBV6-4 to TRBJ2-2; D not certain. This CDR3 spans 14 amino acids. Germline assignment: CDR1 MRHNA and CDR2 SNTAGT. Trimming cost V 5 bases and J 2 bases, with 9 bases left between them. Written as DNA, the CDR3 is TGTGCCAGCAGTCCTTTGGGTAACACCGGGGAGCTGTTTTTT. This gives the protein CASSPLGNTGELFF.